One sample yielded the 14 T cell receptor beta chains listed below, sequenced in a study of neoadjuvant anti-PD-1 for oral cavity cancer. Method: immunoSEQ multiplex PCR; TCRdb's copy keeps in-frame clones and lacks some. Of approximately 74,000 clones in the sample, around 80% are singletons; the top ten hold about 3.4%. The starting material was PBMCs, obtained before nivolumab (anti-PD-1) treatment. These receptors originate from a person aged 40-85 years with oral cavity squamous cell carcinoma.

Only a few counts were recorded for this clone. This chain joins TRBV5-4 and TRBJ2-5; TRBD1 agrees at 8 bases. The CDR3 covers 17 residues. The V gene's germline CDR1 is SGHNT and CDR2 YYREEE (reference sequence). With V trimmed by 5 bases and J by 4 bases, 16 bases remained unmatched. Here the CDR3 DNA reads TGTGCCAGCAGAGGGTGGGACAGGAGGGATCCAAGAGAGACCCAGTACTTC. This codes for CASRGWDRRDPRETQYF.

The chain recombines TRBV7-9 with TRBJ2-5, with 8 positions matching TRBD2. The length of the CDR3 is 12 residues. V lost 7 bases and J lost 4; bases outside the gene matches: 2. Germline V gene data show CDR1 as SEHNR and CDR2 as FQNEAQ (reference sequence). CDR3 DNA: TGTGCCAGCATGGGACTAGGAGAGACCCAGTACTTC. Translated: CASMGLGETQYF.

This chain's CDR3 is CASCYGGYSGNTIYF. The CDR3 nucleotides are TGTGCCAGCTGCTACGGGGGTTACTCTGGAAACACCATATATTTT. This sequence joins TRBV28 and TRBJ1-3, with D tentatively TRBD1 (5 bases). The CDR3 has 15 amino acids. The germline V and J ends were trimmed by 8 bases and 0 bases, with 14 bases remaining between them. Germline assignment: CDR1 MDHEN and CDR2 SYDVKM.

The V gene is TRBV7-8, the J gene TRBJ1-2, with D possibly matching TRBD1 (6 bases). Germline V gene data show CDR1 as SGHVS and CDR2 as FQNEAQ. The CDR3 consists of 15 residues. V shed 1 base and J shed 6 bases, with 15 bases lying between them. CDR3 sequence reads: CASSLGSGVVDGYTF. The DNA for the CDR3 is TGTGCCAGCAGCTTAGGGTCAGGGGTAGTGGATGGCTACACCTTC.

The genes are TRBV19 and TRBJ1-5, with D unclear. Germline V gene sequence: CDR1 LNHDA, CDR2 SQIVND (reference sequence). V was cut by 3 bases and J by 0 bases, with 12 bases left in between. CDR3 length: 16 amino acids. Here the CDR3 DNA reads TGTGCCAGTAGTATGAGAGGGTGGAATAGCAATCAGCCCCAGCATTTT. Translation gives CASSMRGWNSNQPQHF.

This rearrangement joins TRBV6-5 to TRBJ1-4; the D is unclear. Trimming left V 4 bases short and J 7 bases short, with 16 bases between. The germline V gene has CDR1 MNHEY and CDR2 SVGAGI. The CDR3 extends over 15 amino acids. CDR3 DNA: TGTGCCAGCAGTTTTACCGGGAATGGTCCTGAAAAACTGTTTTTT. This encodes CASSFTGNGPEKLFF.

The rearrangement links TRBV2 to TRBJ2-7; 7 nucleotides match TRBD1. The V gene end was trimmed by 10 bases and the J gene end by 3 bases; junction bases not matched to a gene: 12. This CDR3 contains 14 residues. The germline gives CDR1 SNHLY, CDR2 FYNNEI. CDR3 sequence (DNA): TGTGCCACCCGACAGGGAGAAAACTACTACGAGCAGTACTTC. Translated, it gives CATRQGENYYEQYF.

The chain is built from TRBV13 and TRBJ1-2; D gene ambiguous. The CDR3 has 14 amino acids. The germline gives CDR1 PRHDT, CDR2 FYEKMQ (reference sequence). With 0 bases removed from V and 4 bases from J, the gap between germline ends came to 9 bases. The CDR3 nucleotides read TGTGCCAGCAGCTTAGGGTCCCCTCTCTATGGCTACACCTTC. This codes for CASSLGSPLYGYTF.

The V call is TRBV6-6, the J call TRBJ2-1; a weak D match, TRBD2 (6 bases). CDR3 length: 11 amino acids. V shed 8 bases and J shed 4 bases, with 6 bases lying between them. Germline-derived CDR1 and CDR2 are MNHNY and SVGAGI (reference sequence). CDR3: CASGGYNEQFF. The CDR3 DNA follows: TGTGCCAGCGGAGGGTACAATGAGCAGTTCTTC.

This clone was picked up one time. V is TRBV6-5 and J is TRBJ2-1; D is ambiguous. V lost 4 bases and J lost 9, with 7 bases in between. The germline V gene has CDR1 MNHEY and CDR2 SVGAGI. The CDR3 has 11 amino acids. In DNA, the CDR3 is TGTGCCAGCAGTTTTCGTGGTGAGCAGTTCTTC. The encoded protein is CASSFRGEQFF.

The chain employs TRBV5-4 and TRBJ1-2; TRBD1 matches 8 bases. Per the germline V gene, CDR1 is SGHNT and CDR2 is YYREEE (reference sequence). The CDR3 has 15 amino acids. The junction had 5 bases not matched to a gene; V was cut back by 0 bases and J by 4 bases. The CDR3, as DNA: TGTGCCAGCAGCTTGGCGCAGGGGGCCGGCTATGGCTACACCTTC. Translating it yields CASSLAQGAGYGYTF.

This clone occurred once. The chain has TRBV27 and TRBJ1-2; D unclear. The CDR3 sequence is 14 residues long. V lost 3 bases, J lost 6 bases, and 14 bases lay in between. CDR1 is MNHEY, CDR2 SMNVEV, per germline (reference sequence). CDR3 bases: TGTGCCAGCAGTTTGAACGGGCAAGGGAATGGCTACACCTTC. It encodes CASSLNGQGNGYTF.

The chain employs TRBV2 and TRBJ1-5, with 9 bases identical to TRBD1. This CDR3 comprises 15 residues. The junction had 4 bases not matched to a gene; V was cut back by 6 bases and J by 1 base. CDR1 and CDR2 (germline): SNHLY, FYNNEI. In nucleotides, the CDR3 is TGTGCCAGCAGACGGGACAGGGTCAGCAATCAGCCCCAGCATTTT. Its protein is CASRRDRVSNQPQHF.

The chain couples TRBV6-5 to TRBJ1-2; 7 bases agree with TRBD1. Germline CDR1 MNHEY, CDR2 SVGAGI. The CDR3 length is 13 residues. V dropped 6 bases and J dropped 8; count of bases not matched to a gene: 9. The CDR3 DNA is TGTGCCAGCAGGAATCCGACAGGGAAAGGCTACACCTTC. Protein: CASRNPTGKGYTF.